This is a list of T cell receptor beta chains from one sample in a study of graft-versus-host responses after intestinal transplantation. Some clones are missing from TCRdb's copy, which holds only in-frame ones; the method was immunoSEQ multiplex PCR. This table has around 18,000 clones, around 95% appearing once. Sequences were derived from PBMCs, sampled 23 days after intestinal transplant. These receptors were collected from a human patient who received an intestinal transplant, so some T cells may come from the graft donor. Each CDR3 is given with its conserved first and last residue. A D gene is named only where the DNA matches it firmly. The listing skips clone size in some rows; elsewhere it reads once, few, many or a size class.

size	D	J	V	DNA	CDR3
.	TRBD2	TRBJ2-1	TRBV11-2	TGTGCCAGCAGTCCACTAGCGAAGATTTACAATGAGCAGTTCTTC	CASSPLAKIYNEQFF
.	TRBD2	TRBJ2-7	TRBV7-3	TGTGCCAGCATCCATCCTAGCGGGAGGGCGGAGTACGAGCAGTACTTC	CASIHPSGRAEYEQYF
.	.	TRBJ2-7	TRBV30	TGTGCCTGGGGCCCTAACTACTACGAGCAGTACTTC	CAWGPNYYEQYF
once	TRBD1	TRBJ1-6	TRBV27	TGTGCCAGCAGTTTTGTGGGACAGGGGAATTCACCCCTCCACTTT	CASSFVGQGNSPLHF
.	.	TRBJ2-1	TRBV27	TGTGCCAGCAGTTTAGAGGGGACGTCCTACAATGAGCAGTTCTTC	CASSLEGTSYNEQFF
.	.	TRBJ1-2	TRBV7-9	TGTGCCAGCAGCACACCCGGGGATTTTGGCTATGGCTACACCTTC	CASSTPGDFGYGYTF
.	.	TRBJ2-2	TRBV5-6	TGTGCCAGCAGCGAGGGGGTGATCGGCGGGGAGCTGTTTTTT	CASSEGVIGGELFF
.	.	TRBJ2-7	TRBV5-6	TGTGCCAGCAGCTTGGGACACGAGCAGTACTTC	CASSLGHEQYF
.	.	TRBJ2-5	TRBV5-1	TGCGCCAGCAGCTTGGTCGTAGGGGCCGAGACCCAGTACTTC	CASSLVVGAETQYF
.	TRBD1	TRBJ2-7	TRBV27	TGTGCCAGCAGTTTATCGGCAGGGGGTTTTGAGCAGTACTTC	CASSLSAGGFEQYF
.	TRBD1	TRBJ2-1	TRBV7-9	TGTGCCAGCAGCTCCCTAAGACCGACAGGGACAAGCTCCTACAATGAGCAGTTCTTC	CASSSLRPTGTSSYNEQFF
.	TRBD2	TRBJ2-3	TRBV6-1	TGTGCCAGCAGTTTTACTAGCGGGAGGACAGATACGCAGTATTTT	CASSFTSGRTDTQYF
.	TRBD1	TRBJ2-5	TRBV5-1	TGCGCCAGCAGCCCGCGGACCCGGACAGGTCAAGAGACCCAGCACTTC	CASSPRTRTGQETQHF
.	.	TRBJ2-5	TRBV15	TGTGCCACCAGCAGGGGAGTACCGCCCCAAGAGACCCAGTACTTC	CATSRGVPPQETQYF
.	TRBD2	TRBJ2-1	TRBV6-1	TGTGCCACTGCGGGACTAGCGGGAATACAGTTCTTC	CATAGLAGIQFF
.	.	TRBJ2-6	TRBV2	TGTGCCAGCACCCAAGACCCTCCTGGGGCCAACGTCCTGACTTTC	CASTQDPPGANVLTF
.	TRBD2	TRBJ2-1	TRBV30	TGTGCCTGGAGTGTATGGGGGGGGTACAATGAGCAGTTCTTC	CAWSVWGGYNEQFF
.	TRBD1	TRBJ2-7	TRBV11-2	TGTGCCAGCAGCCCGGGGACAGGGGATTATTACGAGCAGTACTTC	CASSPGTGDYYEQYF
.	.	TRBJ2-1	TRBV10-3	TGTGCCATCAGTTTAGCGGAAAGCTCCTACAATGAGCAGTTCTTC	CAISLAESSYNEQFF
.	.	TRBJ2-2	TRBV9	TGTGCCAGCAGCCCCGGGAATGGGGCACTAAACACCGGGGAGCTGTTTTTT	CASSPGNGALNTGELFF
.	TRBD2	TRBJ2-7	TRBV4-1	TGCGCCAGCAGCCTTTTAGCGGGAGGCCGCGAGCAGTACTTC	CASSLLAGGREQYF
.	.	TRBJ1-1	TRBV5-1	TGCGCCAGCAGCCGAGTTTCAAGCAACACTGAAGCTTTCTTT	CASSRVSSNTEAFF
.	.	TRBJ2-5	TRBV5-4	TGTGCCAGCAGGCTAACTCCCCTAGAGACCCAGTACTTC	CASRLTPLETQYF
.	.	TRBJ1-5	TRBV4-1	TGCGCCAGCAGCCAAACGCCAGGGGATCAGCCCCAGCATTTT	CASSQTPGDQPQHF
.	TRBD1	TRBJ2-2	TRBV5-4	TGTGCCAGCAGCTCATTGACAGGGAACACCGGGGAGCTGCTTTTT	CASSSLTGNTGELLF
.	TRBD2	TRBJ2-3	TRBV5-1	TGCGCCAGCAGCTACGGGAGGTTTGGAGATACGCAGTATTTT	CASSYGRFGDTQYF
.	TRBD1	TRBJ1-2	TRBV7-2	TGTGCCACCACAGGGGGCTTGTACTATGGCTACACCTTC	CATTGGLYYGYTF
.	TRBD1	TRBJ1-1	TRBV19	TGTGCCAGTAGTGAGGAGGGGGCGTGGGGAAACACTGAAGCTTTCTTT	CASSEEGAWGNTEAFF
once	.	TRBJ2-7	TRBV9	TGTGCCAGTAACCATCCTCCCTGGGAGCAGTACTTC	CASNHPPWEQYF
few	.	TRBJ2-2	TRBV7-2	TGTGCCAGCAGCTTAGCGCTGTCCGGGGAGCTGTTTTTT	CASSLALSGELFF
.	.	TRBJ2-7	TRBV5-4	TGTGCCAGCAGTTTTGGAGCCACCTACGAGCAGTACTTC	CASSFGATYEQYF